This entry concerns a single TCR beta chain. This record belongs to a study of cytomegalovirus exposure and HLA in healthy donors. The CDR3 runs 15 residues. CDR1 is SGHNT and CDR2 is YENEEA in the germline V gene. V was clipped by 4 bases and J by 0 bases; unmatched bases: 2. A multiplex PCR was run with 60 Vbeta primers and 13 Jbeta primers. Sequencing used immunoSEQ multiplex PCR; TCRdb keeps in-frame clones, though not all of them. Of about 180,000 clones listed, more than 65% are singletons. Sequencing was done on a sample of PBMCs. The chain joins TRBV11-3 to TRBJ2-2, with TRBD2 matching over 7 bases. The sequence came from a woman aged 25 to 39 in good health and CMV-seropositive. The CDR3 here is CASSSGTTNTGELFF. The CDR3 nucleotides are TGTGCCAGCAGCTCCGGGACTACGAACACCGGGGAGCTGTTTTTT.